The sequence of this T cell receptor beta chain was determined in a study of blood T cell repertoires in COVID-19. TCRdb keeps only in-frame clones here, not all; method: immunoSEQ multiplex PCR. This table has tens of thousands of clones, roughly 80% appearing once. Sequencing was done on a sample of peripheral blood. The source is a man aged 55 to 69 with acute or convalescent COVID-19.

The CDR3 DNA reads as TGTGCCAGCTCACGGGACAGGGGCCATACTGAAGCTTTCTTT. It yields the protein CASSRDRGHTEAFF. The chain carries TRBV18 and TRBJ1-1, with 10 bases matching TRBD1. Trimming at V came to 4 bases and at J to 5 bases, leaving 4 bases not matched to a gene. Germline CDR1 and CDR2: KGHSH and LQKENI. The CDR3 is made up of 14 amino acids.